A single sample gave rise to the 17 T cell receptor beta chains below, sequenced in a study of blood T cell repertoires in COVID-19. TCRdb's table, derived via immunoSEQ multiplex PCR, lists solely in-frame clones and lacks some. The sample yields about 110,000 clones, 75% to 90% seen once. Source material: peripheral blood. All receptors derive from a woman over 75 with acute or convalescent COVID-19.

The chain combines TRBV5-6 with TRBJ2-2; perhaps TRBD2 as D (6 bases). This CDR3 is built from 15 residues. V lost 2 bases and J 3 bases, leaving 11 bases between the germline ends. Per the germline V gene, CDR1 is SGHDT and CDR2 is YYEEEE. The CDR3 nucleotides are TGTGCCAGCAGCTTTTACCGGAGGGACACCGGGGAGCTGTTTTTT. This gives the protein CASSFYRRDTGELFF.

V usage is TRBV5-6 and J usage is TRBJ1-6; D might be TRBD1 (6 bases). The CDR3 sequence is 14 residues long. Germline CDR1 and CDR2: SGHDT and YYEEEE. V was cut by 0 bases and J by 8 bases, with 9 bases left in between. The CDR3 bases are TGTGCCAGCAGCTTGGCCCCAGGGGATTCACCCCTCCACTTT. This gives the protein CASSLAPGDSPLHF.

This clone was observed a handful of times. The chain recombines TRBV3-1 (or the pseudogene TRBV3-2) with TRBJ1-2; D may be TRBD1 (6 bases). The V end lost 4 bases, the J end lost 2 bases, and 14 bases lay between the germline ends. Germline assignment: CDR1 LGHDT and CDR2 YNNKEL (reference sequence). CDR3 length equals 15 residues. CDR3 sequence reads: CASSPSTGINYGYTF. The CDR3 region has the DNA TGTGCCAGCAGCCCTTCGACAGGCATCAACTATGGCTACACCTTC.

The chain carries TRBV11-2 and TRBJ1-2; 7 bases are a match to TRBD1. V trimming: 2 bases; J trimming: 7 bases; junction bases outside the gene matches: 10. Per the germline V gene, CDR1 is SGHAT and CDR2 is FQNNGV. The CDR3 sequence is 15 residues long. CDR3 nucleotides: TGTGCCAGCAGCTTATCTGACAGGGCATCTGGTGGCTACACCTTC. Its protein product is CASSLSDRASGGYTF.

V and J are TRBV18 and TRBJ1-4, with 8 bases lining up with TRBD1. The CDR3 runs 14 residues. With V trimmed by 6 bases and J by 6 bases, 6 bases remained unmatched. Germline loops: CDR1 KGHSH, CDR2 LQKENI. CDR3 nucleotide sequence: TGTGCCAGCTCCCGCGGGACAGGAGATGAAAAACTGTTTTTT. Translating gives CASSRGTGDEKLFF.

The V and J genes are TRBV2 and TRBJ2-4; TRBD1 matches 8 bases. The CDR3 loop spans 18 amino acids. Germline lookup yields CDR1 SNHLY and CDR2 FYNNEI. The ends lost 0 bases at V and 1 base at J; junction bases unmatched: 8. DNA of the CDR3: TGTGCCAGCAGTGAAGCGGGACAGGTCCTGATGGCCAAAAACATTCAGTACTTC. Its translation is CASSEAGQVLMAKNIQYF.

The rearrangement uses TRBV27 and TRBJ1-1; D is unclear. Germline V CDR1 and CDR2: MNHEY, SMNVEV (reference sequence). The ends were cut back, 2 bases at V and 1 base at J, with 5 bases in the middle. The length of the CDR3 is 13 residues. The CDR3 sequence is CASSLTQNTEAFF. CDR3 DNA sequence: TGTGCCAGCAGTTTAACACAGAACACTGAAGCTTTCTTT.

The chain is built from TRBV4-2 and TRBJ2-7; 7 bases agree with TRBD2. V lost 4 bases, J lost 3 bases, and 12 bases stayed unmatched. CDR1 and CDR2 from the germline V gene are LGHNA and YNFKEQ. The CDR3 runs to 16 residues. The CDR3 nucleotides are TGTGCCAGCAGCCCCGCAGCAGGGAGGGAGAGCTACGAGCAGTACTTC. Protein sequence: CASSPAAGRESYEQYF.

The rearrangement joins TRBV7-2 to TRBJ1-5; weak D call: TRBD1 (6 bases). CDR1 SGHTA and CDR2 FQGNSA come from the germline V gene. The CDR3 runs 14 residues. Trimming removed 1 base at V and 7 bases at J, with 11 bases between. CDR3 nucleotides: TGTGCCAGCAGCTTAGGGCAGGGGCTACAGCCCCAGCATTTT. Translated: CASSLGQGLQPQHF. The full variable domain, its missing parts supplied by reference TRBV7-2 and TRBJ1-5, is GAGVSQSPSNKVTEKGKDVELRCDPISGHTALYWYRQSLGQGLEFLIYFQGNSAPDKSGLPSDRFSAERTGGSVSTLTIQRTQQEDSAVYLCASSLGQGLQPQHFGDGTRLSIL.

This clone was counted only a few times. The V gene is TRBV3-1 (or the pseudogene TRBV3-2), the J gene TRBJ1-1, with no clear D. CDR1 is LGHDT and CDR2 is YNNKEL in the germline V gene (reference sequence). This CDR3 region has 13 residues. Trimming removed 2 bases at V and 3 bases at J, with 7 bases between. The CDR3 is CASSQSVYTEAFF. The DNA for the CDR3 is TGTGCCAGCAGCCAATCCGTCTACACTGAAGCTTTCTTT.

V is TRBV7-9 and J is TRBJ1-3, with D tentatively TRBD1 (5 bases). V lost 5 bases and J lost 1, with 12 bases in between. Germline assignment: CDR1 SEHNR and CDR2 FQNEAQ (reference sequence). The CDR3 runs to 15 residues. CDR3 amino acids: CASSPPGRSGNTIYF. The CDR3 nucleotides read TGTGCCAGCAGCCCCCCAGGGCGGTCTGGAAACACCATATATTTT.

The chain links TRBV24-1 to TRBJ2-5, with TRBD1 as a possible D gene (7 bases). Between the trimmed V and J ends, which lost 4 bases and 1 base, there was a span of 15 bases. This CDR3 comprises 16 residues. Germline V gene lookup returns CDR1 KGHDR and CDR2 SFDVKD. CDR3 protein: CATSDLNRGGQETQYF. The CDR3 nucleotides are TGTGCCACCAGTGACCTCAACAGGGGAGGCCAAGAGACCCAGTACTTC.

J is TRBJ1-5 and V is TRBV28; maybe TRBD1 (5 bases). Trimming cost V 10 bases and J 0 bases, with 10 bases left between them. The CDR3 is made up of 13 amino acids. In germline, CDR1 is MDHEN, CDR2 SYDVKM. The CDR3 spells CAIQGYSNQPQHF. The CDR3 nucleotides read TGTGCCATTCAGGGTTATAGCAATCAGCCCCAGCATTTT.

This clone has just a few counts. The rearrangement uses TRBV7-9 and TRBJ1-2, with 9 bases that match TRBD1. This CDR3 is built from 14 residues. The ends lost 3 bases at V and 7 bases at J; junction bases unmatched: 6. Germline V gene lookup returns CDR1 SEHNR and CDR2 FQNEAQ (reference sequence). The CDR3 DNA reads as TGTGCCAGCAGCTTCCGGGACAGGGCTGGTGGCTACACCTTC. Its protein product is CASSFRDRAGGYTF.

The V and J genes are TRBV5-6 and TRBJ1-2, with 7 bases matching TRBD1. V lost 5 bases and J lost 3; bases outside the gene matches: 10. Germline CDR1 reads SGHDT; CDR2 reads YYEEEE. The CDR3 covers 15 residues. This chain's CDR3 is CASRLGQVLYYGYTF. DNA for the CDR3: TGTGCCAGCAGATTAGGACAGGTTCTGTACTATGGCTACACCTTC. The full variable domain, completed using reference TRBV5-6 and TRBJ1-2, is DAGVTQSPTHLIKTRGQQVTLRCSPKSGHDTVSWYQQALGQGPQFIFQYYEEEERQRGNFPDRFSGHQFPNYSSELNVNALLLGDSALYLCASRLGQVLYYGYTFGSGTRLTVV.

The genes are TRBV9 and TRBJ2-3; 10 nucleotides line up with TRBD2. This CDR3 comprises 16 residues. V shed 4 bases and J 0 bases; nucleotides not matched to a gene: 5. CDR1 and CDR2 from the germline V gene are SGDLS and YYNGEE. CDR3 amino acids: CASSLLAGTSTDTQYF. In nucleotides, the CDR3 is TGTGCCAGCAGCTTACTAGCGGGGACTAGCACAGATACGCAGTATTTT.

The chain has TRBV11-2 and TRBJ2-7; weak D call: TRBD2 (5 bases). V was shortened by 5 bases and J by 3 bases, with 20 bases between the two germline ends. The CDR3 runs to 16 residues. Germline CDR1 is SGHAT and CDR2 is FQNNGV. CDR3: CASSLPGGGIYYEQYF. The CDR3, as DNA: TGTGCCAGCAGCCTCCCAGGTGGAGGAATTTACTACGAGCAGTACTTC.